These 14 T cell receptor beta chains originate from one sample sequenced in a study of CD4 T cells in relation to SARS-CoV-2 and coronaviruses. Method: immunoSEQ multiplex PCR; TCRdb's copy keeps in-frame clones and lacks some. This table holds 35,000 to 45,000 clones, roughly 90% found once. Material: memory CD4+ T cells from PBMCs. The receptor set was obtained from an adult with COVID-19.

The J gene is TRBJ2-7, the V gene TRBV29-1; 11 bases map to TRBD1. The length of the CDR3 is 12 residues. Germline assignment: CDR1 SQVTM and CDR2 ANQGSEA. J was trimmed by 12 bases and V by 0 bases; bases with no gene match: 4. CDR3: CSVEEWGQGVYF. CDR3 sequence (DNA): TGCAGCGTTGAAGAATGGGGACAGGGGGTGTACTTC.

The chain links TRBV7-2 to TRBJ2-1; TRBD2 is a possible D gene (6 bases). This CDR3 comprises 14 residues. Germline V gives CDR1 SGHTA, CDR2 FQGNSA. V was trimmed by 7 bases and J by 8 bases, leaving 18 bases between them. The CDR3, as DNA: TGTGCCAGCACGGGACGGGGAGGTTGGGATGAGCAGTTCTTC. Translation: CASTGRGGWDEQFF.

V is TRBV7-2 and J is TRBJ2-2; D is undetermined. The V end was cut by 4 bases, the J end by 2 bases, with 8 bases between. This CDR3 region has 14 residues. The germline gives CDR1 SGHTA, CDR2 FQGNSA. The CDR3 DNA sequence: TGTGCCAGCAGCTCCCGCGGAAACACCGGGGAGCTGTTTTTT. Its translation is CASSSRGNTGELFF.

J is TRBJ1-1 and V is TRBV4-1; 8 nucleotides align to TRBD1. Germline values: CDR1 MGHRA, CDR2 YSYEKL. V shed 4 bases and J 4 bases; nucleotides not matched to a gene: 8. The CDR3 contains 15 residues. The CDR3 coding sequence is TGCGCCAGCAGCCTAGACCAGGGGGCGCCCACTGAAGCTTTCTTT. This sequence encodes CASSLDQGAPTEAFF.

J is TRBJ2-1 and V is TRBV19; D tentatively fits TRBD1 or TRBD2 (5 bases each). The germline V and J ends were trimmed by 5 bases and 9 bases, with 8 bases remaining between them. The V gene's germline CDR1 is LNHDA and CDR2 SQIVND (reference sequence). This CDR3 is built from 11 residues. CDR3 residues: CASSWGTEQFF. In DNA, the CDR3 is TGTGCCAGTAGTTGGGGGACTGAGCAGTTCTTC. The variable domain in full, with the rest retrieved from reference TRBV19 and TRBJ2-1, is DGGITQSPKYLFRKEGQNVTLSCEQNLNHDAMYWYRQDPGQGLRLIYYSQIVNDFQKGDIAEGYSVSREKKESFPLTVTSAQKNPTAFYLCASSWGTEQFFGPGTRLTVL.

This clone was observed a single time. This chain uses TRBV27 with TRBJ2-7, with TRBD1 matching over 9 bases. V shed 5 bases and J 5 bases; nucleotides not matched to a gene: 13. Germline-derived CDR1 and CDR2 are MNHEY and SMNVEV (reference sequence). The CDR3 has 16 amino acids. The DNA for the CDR3 is TGTGCCAGCAGTCCACTGACCGGGACAGGGACCCACGAGCAGTACTTC. Its protein product is CASSPLTGTGTHEQYF.

This chain uses TRBV6-5 with TRBJ2-7, with 9 nucleotides matching TRBD2. The CDR3 is made up of 15 amino acids. CDR1 is MNHEY and CDR2 is SVGAGI in the germline V gene. V shed 2 bases, J shed 3 bases, and the junction held 5 bases outside the gene matches. The CDR3 sequence: CASSYGSSGGYEQYF. The CDR3 region has the DNA TGTGCCAGCAGTTACGGTAGTAGCGGGGGCTACGAGCAGTACTTC.

The rearrangement uses TRBV3-1 (or the pseudogene TRBV3-2) and TRBJ2-2, with D unclear. V shed 0 bases and J shed 4 bases, with 3 bases lying between them. CDR1 is LGHDT and CDR2 is YNNKEL in the germline V gene (reference sequence). The CDR3 covers 13 residues. In DNA, the CDR3 is TGTGCCAGCAGCCAAGACCCCACCGGGGAGCTGTTTTTT. Translation: CASSQDPTGELFF.

The chain has TRBV4-3 and TRBJ2-7, with a weak D call TRBD1 (6 bases). With 0 bases removed from V and 3 bases from J, the gap between germline ends came to 9 bases. From germline, CDR1 is LGHNA and CDR2 YSLEER. The CDR3 consists of 14 residues. The CDR3 region has the DNA TGCGCCAGCAGCCAAGATGCCAGGGGCTACGAGCAGTACTTC. This translates into CASSQDARGYEQYF.

V gene TRBV6-5 combines with J gene TRBJ2-2, with D perhaps TRBD2 (6 bases). This CDR3 spans 14 amino acids. From germline, CDR1 is MNHEY and CDR2 SVGAGI. Deletions cut 10 bases from V and 1 base from J, with 13 bases between. The CDR3 spells CAIGTPKNTGELFF. DNA for the CDR3: TGTGCCATCGGGACTCCTAAGAACACCGGGGAGCTGTTTTTT.

The chain is built from TRBV6-4 and TRBJ1-1; D uncertain. The germline gives CDR1 MRHNA, CDR2 SNTAGT. The CDR3 spans 13 residues. The V end was cut by 4 bases, the J end by 6 bases, with 12 bases between. CDR3 residues: CASSAEWASEAFF. The CDR3 DNA reads TGTGCCAGCAGTGCAGAATGGGCTTCTGAAGCTTTCTTT.

The rearrangement links TRBV6-2 or TRBV6-3 to TRBJ2-1, with no clear D. V dropped 6 bases and J dropped 9 bases, with 9 bases sitting between them. Germline assignment: CDR1 MNHEY and CDR2 SVGEGT. This CDR3 contains 11 residues. CDR3 region: CASSSPLEQFF. The CDR3 DNA sequence: TGTGCCAGCAGCTCCCCCCTTGAGCAGTTCTTC.

The V call is TRBV19, the J call TRBJ2-1; 10 nucleotides align to TRBD1. Germline V lookup: CDR1 LNHDA, CDR2 SQIVND (reference sequence). The CDR3 consists of 15 residues. V gave up 5 bases and J gave up 7 bases; unmatched junction bases: 8. As DNA, the CDR3 is TGTGCCAGTAGTCTACGACAGGGGGCTAGGAATGAGCAGTTCTTC. It yields the protein CASSLRQGARNEQFF.

J is TRBJ2-3 and V is TRBV5-1; D remains unclear. Germline V gene data show CDR1 as SGHRS and CDR2 as YFSETQ. The CDR3 extends over 15 amino acids. V lost 0 bases to trimming and J lost 4 bases, with 12 bases between them. The CDR3 bases are TGCGCCAGCAGCTTGGCTGGGCCGACTGCAGATACGCAGTATTTT. Protein: CASSLAGPTADTQYF.